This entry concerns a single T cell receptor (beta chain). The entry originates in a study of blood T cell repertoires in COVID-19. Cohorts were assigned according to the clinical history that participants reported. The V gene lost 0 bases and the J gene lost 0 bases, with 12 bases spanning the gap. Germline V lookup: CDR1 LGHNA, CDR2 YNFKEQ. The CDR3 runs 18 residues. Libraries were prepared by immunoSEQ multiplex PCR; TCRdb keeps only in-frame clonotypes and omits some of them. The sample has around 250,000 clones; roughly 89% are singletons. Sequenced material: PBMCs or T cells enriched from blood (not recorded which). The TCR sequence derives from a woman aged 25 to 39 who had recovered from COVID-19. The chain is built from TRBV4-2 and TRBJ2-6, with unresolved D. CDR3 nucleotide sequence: TGTGCCAGCAGCCAAGAATTGAACAGCCGCTCTGGGGCCAACGTCCTGACTTTC. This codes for CASSQELNSRSGANVLTF.